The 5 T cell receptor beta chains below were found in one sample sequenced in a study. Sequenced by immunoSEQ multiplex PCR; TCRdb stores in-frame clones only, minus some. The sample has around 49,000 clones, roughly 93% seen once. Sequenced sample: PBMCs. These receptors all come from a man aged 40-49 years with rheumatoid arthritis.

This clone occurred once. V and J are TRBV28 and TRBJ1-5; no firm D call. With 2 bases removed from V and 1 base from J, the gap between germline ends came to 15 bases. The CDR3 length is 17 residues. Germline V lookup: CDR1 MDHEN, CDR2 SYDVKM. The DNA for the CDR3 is TGTGCCAGCAGTTTAGAGGGTGCCATACAGAGCAATCAGCCCCAGCATTTT. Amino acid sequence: CASSLEGAIQSNQPQHF.

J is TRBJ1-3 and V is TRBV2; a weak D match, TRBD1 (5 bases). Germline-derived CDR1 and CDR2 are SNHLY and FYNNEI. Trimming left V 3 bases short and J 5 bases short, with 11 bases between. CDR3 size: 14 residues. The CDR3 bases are TGTGCCAGCAGTGAGGGGGTTGTAAGAAACACCATATATTTT. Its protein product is CASSEGVVRNTIYF.

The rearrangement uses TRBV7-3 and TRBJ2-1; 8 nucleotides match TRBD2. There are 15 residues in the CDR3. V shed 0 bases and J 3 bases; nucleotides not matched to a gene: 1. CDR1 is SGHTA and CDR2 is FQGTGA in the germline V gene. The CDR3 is CASSLTSGVYNEQFF. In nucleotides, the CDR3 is TGTGCCAGCAGCTTAACTAGCGGGGTCTACAATGAGCAGTTCTTC.

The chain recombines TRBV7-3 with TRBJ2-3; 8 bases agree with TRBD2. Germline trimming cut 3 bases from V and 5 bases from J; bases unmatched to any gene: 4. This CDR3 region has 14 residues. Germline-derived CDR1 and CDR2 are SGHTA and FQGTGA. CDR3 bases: TGTGCCAGCAGCTTGTCCGGGGGGGTAGATACGCAGTATTTT. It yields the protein CASSLSGGVDTQYF.

The CDR3 DNA reads TGTGCCAGCAGCTTGGAATTCGGCGGAGAGACCCAGTACTTC. Protein sequence: CASSLEFGGETQYF. This chain joins TRBV5-4 and TRBJ2-5, with no clear D. Trimming took off 0 bases at V and 4 bases at J, with 10 bases between the two ends. CDR1 SGHNT and CDR2 YYREEE come from the germline V gene (reference sequence). The CDR3 is 14 amino acids.